Listed below are T cell receptor beta chains from one sample, sequenced in a study of T-cell reconstitution after alpha-beta-depleted transplantation in children. TCRdb recomputed calls from the PCR reads with MiXCR, one row per CDR3 protein. There are 600,000 to 700,000 distinct CDR3 sequences in the sample; around 13% occur only once, and 0.79% lies in the top ten. Sequencing was performed on PBMCs, taken before TCRalphabeta/CD19-depleted stem cell transplant. These receptors all stem from a girl aged 2-10 years with congenital amegakaryocytic thrombocytopenia, due to receive a stem cell transplant. CDR3s include the opening cysteine and the closing phenylalanine or tryptophan. Fields, in order: J gene, V gene, CDR3 protein.

>TRBJ2-7|TRBV29-1
CSVEAAVSYEQYF
>TRBJ1-5|TRBV19
CASRRDFNQPQHF
>TRBJ2-1|TRBV20-1
CSARDPAGAYNEQFF
>TRBJ1-2|TRBV30
CAWNPGRGYGYTF
>TRBJ2-2|TRBV30
CAWTDAGELFF
>TRBJ2-7|TRBV4-1
CAKLAGAYEQYF
>TRBJ2-7|TRBV20-1
CSAPGTSGGNREQYF
>TRBJ2-7|TRBV12-3/TRBV12-4
CASSLVDAREQYF
>TRBJ2-3|TRBV24-1
CATSDSRDTQYF
>TRBJ2-7|TRBV7-9
CASSLDSGRASDEQYF
>TRBJ2-7|TRBV25-1
CASSEGTGGYEQYF
>TRBJ1-5|TRBV12-3/TRBV12-4
CASGSRGSGNQPQHF
>TRBJ2-1|TRBV20-1
CSANPSGAFYEQFF
>TRBJ2-7|TRBV27
CASSLTERAAYEQYF
>TRBJ2-2|TRBV7-2
CASSLLGYTGELFF
>TRBJ2-5|TRBV7-9
CASSRKTGTGTQYF
>TRBJ2-1|TRBV7-9
CASRRPTTSLFF
>TRBJ2-3|TRBV11-2
CASSLLQGWTDTQYF